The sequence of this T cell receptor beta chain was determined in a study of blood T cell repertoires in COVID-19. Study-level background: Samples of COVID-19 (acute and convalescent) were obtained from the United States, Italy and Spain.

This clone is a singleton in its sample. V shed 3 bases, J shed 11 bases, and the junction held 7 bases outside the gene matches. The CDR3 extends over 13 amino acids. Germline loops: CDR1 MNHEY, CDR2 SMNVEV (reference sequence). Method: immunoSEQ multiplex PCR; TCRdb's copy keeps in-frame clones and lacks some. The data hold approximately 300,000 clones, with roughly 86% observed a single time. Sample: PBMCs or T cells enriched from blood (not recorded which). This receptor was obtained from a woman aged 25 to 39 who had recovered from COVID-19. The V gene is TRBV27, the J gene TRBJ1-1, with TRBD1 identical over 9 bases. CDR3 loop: CASSFSRTGEAFF. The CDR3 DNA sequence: TGTGCCAGCAGTTTCTCGAGGACAGGGGAGGCTTTCTTT.